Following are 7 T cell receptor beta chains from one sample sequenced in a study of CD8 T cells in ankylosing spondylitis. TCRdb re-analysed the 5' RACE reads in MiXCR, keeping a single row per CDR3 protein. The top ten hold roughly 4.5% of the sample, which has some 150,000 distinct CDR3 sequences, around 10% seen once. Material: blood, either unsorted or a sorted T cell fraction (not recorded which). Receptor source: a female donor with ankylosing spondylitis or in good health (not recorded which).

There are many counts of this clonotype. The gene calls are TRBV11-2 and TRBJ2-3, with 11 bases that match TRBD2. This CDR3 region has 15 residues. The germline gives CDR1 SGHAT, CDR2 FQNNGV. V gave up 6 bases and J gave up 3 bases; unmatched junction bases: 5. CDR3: CASRPSGRRTDTQYF. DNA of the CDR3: TGTGCCAGCAGGCCTAGCGGGAGGAGAACAGATACGCAGTATTTT.

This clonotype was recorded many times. The CDR3 nucleotides are TGTGCCACCAGCACCTGGCCGTACGAGCAGTACTTC. Its translation: CATSTWPYEQYF. V and J are TRBV15 and TRBJ2-7; D is uncertain. This CDR3 is built from 12 residues. Per germline, CDR1 LNHNV and CDR2 YYDKDF (reference sequence). Deletions cut 4 bases from V and 4 bases from J, with 8 bases between.

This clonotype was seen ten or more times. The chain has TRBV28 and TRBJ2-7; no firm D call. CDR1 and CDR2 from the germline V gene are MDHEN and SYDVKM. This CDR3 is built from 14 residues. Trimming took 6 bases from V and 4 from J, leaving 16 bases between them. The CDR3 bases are TGTGCCAGCAGGCAGGCATCAGACACATACGAGCAGTACTTC. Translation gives CASRQASDTYEQYF.

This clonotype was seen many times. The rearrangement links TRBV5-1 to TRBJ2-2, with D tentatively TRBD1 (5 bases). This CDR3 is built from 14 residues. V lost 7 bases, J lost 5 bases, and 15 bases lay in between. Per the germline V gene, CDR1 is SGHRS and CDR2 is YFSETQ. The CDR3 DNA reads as TGCGCCAGCTGGGGCCTGCGCGGTACCGGGGAGCTGTTTTTT. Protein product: CASWGLRGTGELFF.

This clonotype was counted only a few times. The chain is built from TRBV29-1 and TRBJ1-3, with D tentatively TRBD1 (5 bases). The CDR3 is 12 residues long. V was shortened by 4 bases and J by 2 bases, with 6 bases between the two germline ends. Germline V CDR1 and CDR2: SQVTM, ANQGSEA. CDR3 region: CSVGGAGNTIYF. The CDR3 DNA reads TGCAGCGTTGGGGGGGCTGGAAACACCATATATTTT.

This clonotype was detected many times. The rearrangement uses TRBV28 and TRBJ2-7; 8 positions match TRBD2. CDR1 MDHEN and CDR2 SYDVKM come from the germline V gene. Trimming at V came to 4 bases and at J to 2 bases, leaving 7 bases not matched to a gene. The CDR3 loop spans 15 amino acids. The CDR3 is CASSSGSGGTYEQYF. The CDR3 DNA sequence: TGTGCCAGCAGTTCAGGGAGCGGGGGTACCTACGAGCAGTACTTC.

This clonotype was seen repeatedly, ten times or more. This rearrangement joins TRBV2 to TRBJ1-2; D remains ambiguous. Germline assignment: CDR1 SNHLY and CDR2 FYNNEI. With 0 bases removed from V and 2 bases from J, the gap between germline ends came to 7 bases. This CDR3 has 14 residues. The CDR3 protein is CASSEAGTNYGYTF. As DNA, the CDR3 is TGTGCCAGCAGTGAAGCGGGCACGAACTATGGCTACACCTTC.